Sequencing of this T cell receptor beta chain was carried out in a study of shared clonotypes between healthy human individuals. Germline V lookup: CDR1 SNHLY, CDR2 FYNNEI. The CDR3 spans 13 residues. Trimming pared 7 bases from V and 8 bases from J, leaving 14 bases between. Whole-study results and caveats: Since donors were few, the genetic and exposure-history diversity represented was limited. Shared clonotypes across all four donors exceeded non-shared ones in generation probability. Naive subsets tended to show greater estimated richness than memory subsets.

About this clone itself: Its antigen is unidentified.

Measured with immunoSEQ multiplex PCR; TCRdb has only the in-frame clones, and not every one. The table includes over 400,000 clones, around 96% detected once. Sequencing was performed on naive CD4+ T cells sorted from blood. The subset here: CD45RA+ positively selected. This TCR was recovered from a woman aged 30 to 39 in good health. This chain connects TRBV2 to TRBJ1-4, with a possible D match to TRBD1 (5 bases). The CDR3 coding sequence is TGTGCCAGCACGGGGCAGGGAAAAGAAAAACTGTTTTTT. Amino acids: CASTGQGKEKLFF.